The sequence of this T cell receptor beta chain was determined in a study of T cell responses to AZD1222 COVID-19 vaccine (dated by TCRdb to the early 2020s). Context from the whole study: TCR sequencing was performed for 230 to 250 trial participants, of whom about 200 were given two doses of AZD1222 and some 26 were given two doses of MenACWY control vaccine. Trial participants were enrolled by age into subgroups of 18-55, 56-69 and 70-plus years, and around 140, 26 and 57 TCR-sequenced participants, respectively, were included in these subgroups. The paper's findings and limits, for the study overall: In the small 56-69-year group, the increase in depth fell short of significance, most likely because of low power. After two AZD1222 doses, spike-specific TCR breadth and depth were significantly higher than at day 0 and than in MenACWY recipients. Most participants were white British and females outnumbered males, and the authors suggested that clonal diversity may have been underestimated. Nearly half of unique spike-specific TCRs reportedly recognized epitopes outside regions mutated in the B.1.351 and B.1.1.7 variants. The whole spike protein was spanned by vaccine-associated CD4 TCRs, and dominant responses were seen in regions 160-218 and 743-854. Conclusions about previously exposed vaccinees are limited, since just a handful of AZD1222 recipients were seropositive for SARS-CoV-2 at baseline. Because no samples from the day 14 peak response were available, repertoires could be characterized only after the peak T cell response.

The table lists this clone with a few counts. Its antigen has not been determined. Base qualities are not at hand, and no much larger clone is one base apart. Interpreted using the paper, the time point label stands for: about 28 days (+/-7) after the second vaccine dose. AZD1222 recipients given second doses at about 4 weeks or at about 12 weeks were pooled, since spike-specific TCR depth and breadth were not found to differ between the two schedules. Vaccinee samples were obtained from the UK trials COV001 and COV002, which included a single-blind randomized controlled phase 2/3 trial of AZD1222 (ChAdOx1 nCoV-19) in healthy adults. For TCRbeta chain sequencing, PBMC samples from trial participants were taken at day 0 and at day 28 after the second dose. The CDR3 regions of human TCRbeta chains were analyzed by immunosequencing. Concerning the study's data processing: TCRs in the repertoires were compared against a reference library of SARS-CoV-2-specific TCRs that had been generated with the MIRA antigen-specificity platform. Breadth was defined as the fraction of unique TCRs that were SARS-CoV-2-associated, and depth was defined as the fraction of total T cells that were SARS-CoV-2-associated. Each spike-specific TCR was assigned to its reactive spike region and to a CD4 or CD8 class using the MIRA data. Log10-transformed breadth and depth values were compared by one-way ANOVA with Sidak's multiple comparisons tests. The source is immuneACCESS, and TCRdb retained only in-frame sequences with V and J called. Part of the clones is not carried over; for the studies checked, unresolved V genes explain less than half of this, and the remainder is unexplained. Clone size and V and J calls were adopted from that table, with D and trimming inferred from the DNA. This sample lists some 130,000 clones; about 93% were detected once. The ten largest make up 6% to 7% of the sample.

The cysteine opens and the phenylalanine closes a CDR3 of 17 amino acids. Left in the record is the CDR3 DNA by itself, 51 bases read in frame from the first base. Relative to germline, V is 4 bases shorter and J is 0 bases shorter, with 19 bases between their ends. This specimen consisted of peripheral blood, obtained 28 days after the second AZD1222 dose. The chain couples TRBV23-1 to TRBJ2-7, with no reliable assignment of the D segment. TRBV23-1 is flagged as an ORF with uncertain function. This clonotype originated in an adult who received the AZD1222 COVID-19 vaccine. The CDR3 reads CASSLKVGLPRSYEQYF. At the DNA level, the sequence is TGCGCCAGCAGTCTTAAGGTCGGGCTCCCGCGCTCCTACGAGCAGTACTTC.